The 32 T cell receptor beta chains listed next were all sequenced from one sample in a study of shared clonotypes between healthy human individuals. The method was immunoSEQ multiplex PCR; TCRdb's version includes in-frame clones alone and lacks a portion of them. The sample holds hundreds of thousands of clones; around 78% are singletons and the top ten take about 12%. Input material: PBMCs. The receptors originated from a middle-aged woman in good health. Some clones in this sample may be carry-over from other donors' samples.

The V and J genes are TRBV19 and TRBJ2-2; possible D gene TRBD2, 5 bases. Trimming took off 7 bases at V and 4 bases at J, with 19 bases between the two ends. Germline assignment: CDR1 LNHDA and CDR2 SQIVND (reference sequence). The CDR3 runs 16 residues. CDR3 sequence reads: CASTPLRASSTGELFF. In DNA form, the CDR3 reads TGTGCCAGTACTCCTCTGCGGGCCTCGAGCACCGGGGAGCTGTTTTTT.

This clone was found once. This CDR3 reads CASSPFTKSTNTGELFF. CDR3 in DNA: TGTGCCAGCTCACCGTTCACAAAAAGTACGAACACCGGGGAGCTGTTTTTT. The V and J genes are TRBV18 and TRBJ2-2; no clear D. The CDR3 is made up of 17 amino acids. V was trimmed by 3 bases and J by 0 bases, leaving 14 bases between them. Germline V CDR1 and CDR2: KGHSH, LQKENI.

V and J are TRBV6-1 and TRBJ2-1; TRBD2 aligns across 7 bases. The CDR3 is 15 amino acids. CDR1 is MNHNS, CDR2 SASEGT, per germline. V gave up 10 bases and J gave up 3 bases; unmatched junction bases: 12. The CDR3 region is CATGASSGLYNEQFF. The CDR3 DNA follows: TGTGCCACTGGCGCCTCTAGCGGACTCTACAATGAGCAGTTCTTC.

The V call is TRBV28, the J call TRBJ1-3, with TRBD1 as a possible D gene (5 bases). In germline, CDR1 is MDHEN, CDR2 SYDVKM. Trimming cost V 3 bases and J 0 bases, with 15 bases left between them. The CDR3 runs 17 residues. CDR3 in DNA: TGTGCCAGCAGTTTCGCAGGGCGGCCGGACTCTGGAAACACCATATATTTT. As protein: CASSFAGRPDSGNTIYF.

Regarding this clone: With a far larger clone one base away, a read error is the likely cause. In the same sample, other DNA sequences code for this CDR3. The rearrangement joins TRBV27 to TRBJ2-2, with TRBD2 matching 9 bases. CDR3 length equals 16 residues. From germline, CDR1 is MNHEY and CDR2 SMNVEV (reference sequence). CDR3 bases: TGTGCCAGCAGTACCAATAGCGGGAGAGGGAACGGGGAGCTGTTCTTT. It specifies CASSTNSGRGNGELFF.

The genes are TRBV27 and TRBJ2-7; 7 bases are a match to TRBD2. Germline V gene sequence: CDR1 MNHEY, CDR2 SMNVEV (reference sequence). V lost 6 bases, J lost 1 base, and 6 bases stayed unmatched. The CDR3 has 14 residues. The chain's CDR3 is CASRSGGSSYEQYF. DNA for the CDR3: TGTGCCAGCAGGTCGGGCGGGAGTTCCTACGAGCAGTACTTC.

V is TRBV9 and J is TRBJ2-1; 9 bases match TRBD2. Germline trimming cut 4 bases from V and 7 bases from J; bases unmatched to any gene: 6. This CDR3 spans 14 amino acids. CDR1 and CDR2 from the germline V gene are SGDLS and YYNGEE. The CDR3 DNA is TGTGCCAGCAGCATTAGCGGGAGTGGTAATGAGCAGTTCTTC. It is translated as CASSISGSGNEQFF. Full variable domain (outside the CDR3, taken from reference TRBV9 and TRBJ2-1): DSGVTQTPKHLITATGQRVTLRCSPRSGDLSVYWYQQSLDQGLQFLIQYYNGEERAKGNILERFSAQQFPDLHSELNLSSLELGDSALYFCASSISGSGNEQFFGPGTRLTVL.

The rearrangement links TRBV29-1 to TRBJ2-7; 9 bases agree with TRBD1. In germline, CDR1 is SQVTM, CDR2 ANQGSEA. This CDR3 comprises 14 residues. J was trimmed by 5 bases and V by 2 bases; bases with no gene match: 7. CDR3 coding DNA: TGCAGCGTTGAACGGGGGGACAGGGACGACGAGCAGTACTTC. Protein product: CSVERGDRDDEQYF.

The chain links TRBV11-3 to TRBJ2-3; TRBD2 might be the D (5 bases). Deletions cut 5 bases from V and 10 bases from J, with 16 bases between. The germline V gene encodes CDR1 SGHNT and CDR2 YENEEA. This CDR3 comprises 13 residues. The CDR3: CASSPEGSVSQYF. CDR3 in DNA: TGTGCCAGCAGCCCCGAGGGTAGCGTCTCGCAGTATTTT.

The CDR3 loop reads CASRGTGSNQPQHF. In DNA form, the CDR3 reads TGTGCCAGCAGGGGGACAGGGAGCAATCAGCCCCAGCATTTT. The chain employs TRBV2 and TRBJ1-5; 9 bases align to TRBD1. The CDR3 covers 14 residues. V shed 6 bases and J 1 base; nucleotides not matched to a gene: 1. Germline V gene lookup returns CDR1 SNHLY and CDR2 FYNNEI.

This clone was picked up one time. This chain joins TRBV7-3 and TRBJ2-7; D gene unclear. Trimming left V 3 bases short and J 3 bases short, with 15 bases between. The CDR3 loop spans 15 amino acids. The germline CDR1 and CDR2 sequences are SGHTA and FQGTGA. This CDR3 is CASSLPTQPNYEQYF. Here the CDR3 DNA reads TGTGCCAGCAGCTTGCCCACGCAGCCGAACTACGAGCAGTACTTC.

The chain employs TRBV5-6 and TRBJ2-5, with TRBD2 matching over 7 bases. There are 16 residues in the CDR3. CDR1 and CDR2 from the germline V gene are SGHDT and YYEEEE. J gave up 2 bases and V 0 bases, and 7 bases lay outside the gene matches. CDR3 protein: CASSLGQAGLQETQYF. CDR3 nucleotides: TGTGCCAGCAGCTTGGGGCAGGCGGGACTACAAGAGACCCAGTACTTC.

The chain joins TRBV5-4 to TRBJ2-7, with a possible D match to TRBD1 (5 bases). The CDR3 is 15 amino acids. With 4 bases removed from V and 1 base from J, the gap between germline ends came to 15 bases. From germline, CDR1 is SGHNT and CDR2 YYREEE (reference sequence). CDR3 loop: CASSLGHRSSYEQYF. The CDR3 region has the DNA TGTGCCAGCAGCCTGGGCCACAGGTCGTCCTACGAGCAGTACTTC. The full variable domain, its missing parts supplied by reference TRBV5-4 and TRBJ2-7, is ETGVTQSPTHLIKTRGQQVTLRCSSQSGHNTVSWYQQALGQGPQFIFQYYREEENGRGNFPPRFSGLQFPNYSSELNVNALELDDSALYLCASSLGHRSSYEQYFGPGTRLTVT.

This chain links TRBV10-3 with TRBJ1-1; tentative D call: TRBD1 (5 bases). CDR1 is ENHRY, CDR2 SYGVKD, per germline. Trimming left V 3 bases short and J 3 bases short, with 11 bases between. The CDR3 covers 14 residues. In DNA form, the CDR3 reads TGTGCCATCAGTGAAATAGGGGAGGACACTGAAGCTTTCTTT. Translation gives CAISEIGEDTEAFF.

In DNA form, the CDR3 reads TGTGCCAGCAGCTTGTGGGGGGGAGCGGAGCTGTTTTTT. As protein: CASSLWGGAELFF. The V and J genes are TRBV5-4 and TRBJ2-2; TRBD2 agrees at 7 bases. Germline V gives CDR1 SGHNT, CDR2 YYREEE (reference sequence). V gave up 1 base and J gave up 10 bases; unmatched junction bases: 4. The CDR3 length is 13 residues.

The chain is built from TRBV20-1 and TRBJ2-1; no reliable D call. There are 10 residues in the CDR3. CDR1 is DFQATT and CDR2 is SNEGSKA in the germline V gene (reference sequence). The CDR3 is CSPAGNEQFF. In DNA, the CDR3 is TGCAGCCCCGCCGGAAATGAGCAGTTCTTC.

This chain links TRBV28 with TRBJ2-1; 7 bases agree with TRBD2. The CDR3 runs to 15 residues. The germline CDR1 and CDR2 sequences are MDHEN and SYDVKM. V was clipped by 3 bases and J by 5 bases; unmatched bases: 7. CDR3 DNA: TGTGCCAGCAGTTTGGGGGGGGACCGCCACAATGAGCAGTTCTTC. Translation: CASSLGGDRHNEQFF.

About this clone itself: A much larger clone lies a single base off, so this may be a read error. The chain employs TRBV4-3 and TRBJ2-5; TRBD2 is a possible D gene (5 bases). The germline V gene encodes CDR1 LGHNA and CDR2 YSLEER. The CDR3 runs to 15 residues. For the CDR3, the DNA is TGCGCCAACAGCCAAGATACGGGGAAGGGAGAGACCCAGTACTTC. Protein product: CANSQDTGKGETQYF.

The genes are TRBV19 and TRBJ2-1; TRBD1 aligns across 8 bases. Trimming cost V 8 bases and J 4 bases; bases outside gene matches: 7. Germline CDR1 is LNHDA and CDR2 is SQIVND (reference sequence). The CDR3 totals 14 residues. The CDR3 DNA reads TGTGCCAGTCGCGGGACAGGCCTATACAATGAGCAGTTCTTC. Its protein product is CASRGTGLYNEQFF.

This clone has just a few counts. The rearrangement uses TRBV6-8 and TRBJ1-2; the D gene is possibly TRBD1 (5 bases). Trimming pared 0 bases from V and 3 bases from J, leaving 23 bases between. This CDR3 region has 19 residues. Germline loops: CDR1 MNHGY, CDR2 SAAAGT. This chain's CDR3 is CASSYSKTRTLRVDYGYTF. CDR3 nucleotide sequence: TGTGCCAGCAGTTACTCGAAAACTCGGACGCTCAGGGTGGACTATGGCTACACCTTC.

This chain uses TRBV27 with TRBJ2-4; 7 bases line up with TRBD2. The CDR3 covers 15 residues. V was pared by 6 bases and J by 1 base, with 6 bases of the junction left unmatched. Per germline, CDR1 MNHEY and CDR2 SMNVEV (reference sequence). The CDR3 sequence: CASSSLGGAKNIQYF. Written as DNA, the CDR3 is TGTGCCAGCAGCTCCCTCGGGGGGGCCAAAAACATTCAGTACTTC.

As regards this clone: A much bigger clone sits one base away, suggesting this may be a read error. The chain combines TRBV30 with TRBJ1-1; 11 positions match TRBD1. Germline-derived CDR1 and CDR2 are GTSNPN and SVGIG (reference sequence). The CDR3 totals 13 residues. CDR3 in DNA: TGTGTCTGCCCGGGACAGGGGGACACTGAAGCTTTCTTT. Translation: CVCPGQGDTEAFF.

The chain recombines TRBV11-2 with TRBJ1-2; 7 bases fit TRBD1. Germline values: CDR1 SGHAT, CDR2 FQNNGV. The CDR3 runs 17 residues. The V segment lost 4 bases and the J segment 8 bases; nucleotides outside the gene matches: 19. The CDR3 nucleotides are TGTGCCAGCAGCTCGATCAAGGGGACAGATGTATATCGGGGCTACACCTTC. Its protein is CASSSIKGTDVYRGYTF. The full variable domain, completed using reference TRBV11-2 and TRBJ1-2, is EAGVAQSPRYKIIEKRQSVAFWCNPISGHATLYWYQQILGQGPKLLIQFQNNGVVDDSQLPKDRFSAERLKGVDSTLKIQPAKLEDSAVYLCASSSIKGTDVYRGYTFGSGTRLTVV.

Details on this clone: The same CDR3 can be traced to other DNA sequences in this sample. V gene TRBV29-1 combines with J gene TRBJ2-5, with 7 bases fitting TRBD2. This CDR3 spans 12 amino acids. In germline, CDR1 is SQVTM, CDR2 ANQGSEA. With 6 bases clipped from V and 1 base from J, the junction kept 2 bases outside the gene matches. CDR3 region: CSVGGSQETQYF. The DNA for the CDR3 is TGCAGCGTCGGGGGGAGCCAAGAGACCCAGTACTTC.

This clone was recorded once. The rearrangement links TRBV4-1 to TRBJ1-5, with unresolved D. CDR3 length equals 14 residues. CDR1 is MGHRA and CDR2 is YSYEKL in the germline V gene. V was trimmed by 0 bases and J by 7 bases, leaving 10 bases between them. The CDR3 is CASSQDRVVQPQHF. In nucleotides, the CDR3 is TGCGCCAGCAGCCAAGATCGGGTGGTCCAGCCCCAGCATTTT.

The CDR3 reads CASSLVGQGRVEQFF. Here the CDR3 DNA reads TGTGCCAGCAGCTTGGTCGGGCAGGGGAGGGTTGAGCAGTTCTTC. The V and J genes are TRBV5-6 and TRBJ2-1; perhaps TRBD2 as D (7 bases). CDR1 is SGHDT and CDR2 is YYEEEE in the germline V gene. This CDR3 is built from 15 residues. Trimming removed 0 bases at V and 9 bases at J, with 16 bases between.

The V gene is TRBV6-5, the J gene TRBJ2-1; 11 nucleotides match TRBD1. CDR1 MNHEY and CDR2 SVGAGI come from the germline V gene. V was pared by 8 bases and J by 2 bases, with 2 bases of the junction left unmatched. The CDR3 has 14 amino acids. The CDR3 nucleotides are TGTGCCAGCGGACAGGGGGCAGCCTACAATGAGCAGTTCTTC. Protein product: CASGQGAAYNEQFF.

Only a few counts were recorded for this clone. This chain uses TRBV28 with TRBJ2-7; D uncertain. Per the germline V gene, CDR1 is MDHEN and CDR2 is SYDVKM. The CDR3 is 15 residues long. V was cut by 3 bases and J by 3 bases, with 15 bases left in between. This CDR3 is CASSLVLAGVYEQYF. Written as DNA, the CDR3 is TGTGCCAGCAGTTTGGTTTTAGCAGGTGTCTACGAGCAGTACTTC.

The genes are TRBV28 and TRBJ2-3; unclear D gene. From germline, CDR1 is MDHEN and CDR2 SYDVKM. V was pared by 7 bases and J by 2 bases, with 10 bases between. The CDR3 loop spans 13 amino acids. The CDR3 coding sequence is TGTGCCAGCACTTCGGTAGCCACAGATACGCAGTATTTT. Protein sequence: CASTSVATDTQYF.

This clone was recorded a few times. CDR3 in DNA: TGTGCCAGCAGTCTCTACCTGGGTGAAAAACTGTTTTTT. It translates to CASSLYLGEKLFF. This rearrangement joins TRBV6-4 to TRBJ1-4; no definite D call. Germline CDR1 is MRHNA and CDR2 is SNTAGT. The CDR3 contains 13 residues. Trimming removed 5 bases at V and 7 bases at J, with 11 bases between.

Remarks on this clone: The same CDR3 also results from other DNA sequences found in this sample. The chain links TRBV27 to TRBJ1-1, with 7 bases lining up with TRBD1. The CDR3 consists of 14 residues. J was trimmed by 6 bases and V by 0 bases; bases with no gene match: 4. CDR1 MNHEY and CDR2 SMNVEV come from the germline V gene (reference sequence). CDR3 DNA: TGTGCCAGCAGTTTATCAGGGGGCTTGGCTGAAGCTTTCTTT. The encoded protein is CASSLSGGLAEAFF.

The chain joins TRBV7-8 to TRBJ2-2, with D unclear. Germline lookup yields CDR1 SGHVS and CDR2 FQNEAQ. The V end lost 9 bases, the J end lost 0 bases, and 11 bases lay between the germline ends. CDR3 size: 14 residues. CDR3 sequence: CASLWQPNTGELFF. In DNA form, the CDR3 reads TGTGCCAGTTTGTGGCAGCCGAACACCGGGGAGCTGTTTTTT.